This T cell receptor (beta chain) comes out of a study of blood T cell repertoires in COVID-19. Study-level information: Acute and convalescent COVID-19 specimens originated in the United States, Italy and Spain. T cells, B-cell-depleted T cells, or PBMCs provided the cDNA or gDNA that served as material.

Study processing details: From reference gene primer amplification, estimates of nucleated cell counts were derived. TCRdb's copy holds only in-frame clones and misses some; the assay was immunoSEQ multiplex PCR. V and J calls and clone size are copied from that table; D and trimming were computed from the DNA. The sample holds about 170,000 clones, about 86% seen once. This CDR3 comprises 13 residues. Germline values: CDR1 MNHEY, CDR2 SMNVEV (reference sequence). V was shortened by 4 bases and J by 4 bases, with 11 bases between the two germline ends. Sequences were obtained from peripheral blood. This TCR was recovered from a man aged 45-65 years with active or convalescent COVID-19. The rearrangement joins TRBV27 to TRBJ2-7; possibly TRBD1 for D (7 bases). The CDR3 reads CASSWRDSYEQYF. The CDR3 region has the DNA TGTGCCAGCAGTTGGAGGGACAGTTACGAGCAGTACTTC.